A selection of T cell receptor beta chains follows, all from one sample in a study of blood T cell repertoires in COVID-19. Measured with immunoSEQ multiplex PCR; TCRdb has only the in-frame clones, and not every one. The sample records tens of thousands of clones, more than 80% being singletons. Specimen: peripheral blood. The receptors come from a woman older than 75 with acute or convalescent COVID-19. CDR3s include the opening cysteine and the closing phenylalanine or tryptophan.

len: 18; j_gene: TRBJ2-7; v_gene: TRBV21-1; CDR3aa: CASSEQTRDKRGEGEQYF
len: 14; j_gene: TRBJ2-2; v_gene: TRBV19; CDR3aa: CASSIARDTGELFF
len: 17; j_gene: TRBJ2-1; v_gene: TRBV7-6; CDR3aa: CASSLAKREVKYNEQFF
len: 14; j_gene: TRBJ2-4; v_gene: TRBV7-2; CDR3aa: CASTLWGGTDIQYF
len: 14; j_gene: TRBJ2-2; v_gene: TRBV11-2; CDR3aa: CASSLDLEAGELFF
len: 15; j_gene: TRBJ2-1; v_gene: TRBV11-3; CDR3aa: CASSTSGTGSDEQFF
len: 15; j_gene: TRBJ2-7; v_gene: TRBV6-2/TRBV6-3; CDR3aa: CASSYARGSRGEQYF
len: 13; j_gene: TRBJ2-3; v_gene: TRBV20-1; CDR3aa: CSASEGGTDTQYF
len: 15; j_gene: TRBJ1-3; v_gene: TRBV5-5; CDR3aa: CASSLAEFSGNTIYF
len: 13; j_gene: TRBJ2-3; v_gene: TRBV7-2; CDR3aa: CASSKRSTDTQYF
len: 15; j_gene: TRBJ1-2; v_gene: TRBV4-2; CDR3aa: CASSQEPEDNYGYTF
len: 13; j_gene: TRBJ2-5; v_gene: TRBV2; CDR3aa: CASSGQGQETQYF
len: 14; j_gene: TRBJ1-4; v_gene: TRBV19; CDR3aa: CASSIDRGGEKLFF
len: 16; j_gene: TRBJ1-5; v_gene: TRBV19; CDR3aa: CASSIFRGGENQPQHF
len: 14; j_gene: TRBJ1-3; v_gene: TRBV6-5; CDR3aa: CASSRGVSGNTIYF
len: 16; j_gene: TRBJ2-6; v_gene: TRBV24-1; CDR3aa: CATSDPTVAGANVLTF
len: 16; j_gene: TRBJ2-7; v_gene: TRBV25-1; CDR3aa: CASSDPGRGGDYEQYF
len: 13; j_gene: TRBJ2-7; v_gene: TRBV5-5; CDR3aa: CASSLVAGYEQYF
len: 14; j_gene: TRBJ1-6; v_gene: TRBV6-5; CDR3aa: CASSYGQGTSPLHF
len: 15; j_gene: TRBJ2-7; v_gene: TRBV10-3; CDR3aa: CAIGQGQVSTYEQYF
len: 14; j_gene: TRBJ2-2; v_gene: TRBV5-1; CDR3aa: CASSQGQNTGELFF
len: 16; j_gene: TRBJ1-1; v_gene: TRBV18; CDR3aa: CASSPLSGAQNTEAFF
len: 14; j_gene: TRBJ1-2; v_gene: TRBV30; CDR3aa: CAWSSEPGTYGYTF